This T cell receptor (beta chain) was observed in a study of shared clonotypes between healthy human individuals. General study points: Non-shared clonotypes displayed generation probabilities falling below those of clonotypes present in all four donors.

CDR1 is KGHSH, CDR2 LQKENI, per germline. V dropped 3 bases and J dropped 2 bases, with 14 bases sitting between them. The CDR3 totals 15 residues. CD4+ cell separation produced CD45RA+ naive and CD45RA-negative memory subsets. Here immunoSEQ multiplex PCR was the method, and the copy in TCRdb shows in-frame clones only, minus some. Found here are 2 million to 2.5 million clones, 93% of them singletons; the top ten hold around 0.37%. On this clone: As yet, its antigen is unknown.

The sequenced sample was naive CD4+ T cells from PBMCs. Subset indicated: CD45RA+ positively selected. The chain couples TRBV18 to TRBJ2-7; D unresolved. The sequence was obtained from a man between 18 and 29 years old in good health. Some clones in this sample may be carry-over from other donors' samples. In DNA form, the CDR3 reads TGTGCCAGCTCACCGAACGGTGGTTCGACCTACGAGCAGTACTTC. This gives the protein CASSPNGGSTYEQYF.